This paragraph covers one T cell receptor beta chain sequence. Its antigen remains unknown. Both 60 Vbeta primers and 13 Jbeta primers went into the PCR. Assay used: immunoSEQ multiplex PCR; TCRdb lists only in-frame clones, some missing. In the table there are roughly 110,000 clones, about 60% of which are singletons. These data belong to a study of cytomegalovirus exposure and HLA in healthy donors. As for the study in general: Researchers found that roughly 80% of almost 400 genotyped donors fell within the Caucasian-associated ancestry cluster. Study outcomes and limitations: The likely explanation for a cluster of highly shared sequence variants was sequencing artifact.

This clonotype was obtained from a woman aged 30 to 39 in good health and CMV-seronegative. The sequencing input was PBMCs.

As DNA, the CDR3 is TGTGCCAGCAGCTTTCCAGGGGGTAACAATCAGCCCCAGCATTTT. Translation: CASSFPGGNNQPQHF. The chain recombines TRBV7-2 with TRBJ1-5, with TRBD1 matching over 7 bases. Germline V gene data show CDR1 as SGHTA and CDR2 as FQGNSA. J was trimmed by 3 bases and V by 3 bases; bases with no gene match: 5. This CDR3 has 15 amino acids.